A single sample is the source of the 18 T cell receptor beta chains below, sequenced in a study of T cells in Graves' hyperthyroidism and ophthalmopathy. Researchers amplified the TCR beta CDR3 regions from RNA transcripts. The primer set for the first-round RT-PCR of the TCR CDR3 was HTBI. MiXCR was run by TCRdb on the multiplex PCR reads, yielding one entry per CDR3 protein. This repertoire shows roughly 640,000 distinct CDR3 sequences, about a sixth found once; its top ten account for less than 3.5%. Material: blood. The receptors were sampled from a woman aged 40 to 50 with Graves' ophthalmopathy.

This clonotype was observed at least ten times. V and J are TRBV12-3 or TRBV12-4 and TRBJ1-2, with a weak D call TRBD1 (6 bases). The CDR3 length is 14 residues. With 7 bases removed from V and 4 bases from J, the gap between germline ends came to 16 bases. The CDR3 DNA is TGTGCCAGCAATCCACAGGGTGCGTTCTATGGCTACACCTTC. It translates to CASNPQGAFYGYTF.

The gene calls are TRBV6-1 and TRBJ1-3; D possibly corresponds to TRBD1 (5 bases). V lost 6 bases and J 0 bases, leaving 12 bases between the germline ends. Germline V lookup: CDR1 MNHNS, CDR2 SASEGT. The CDR3 length is 15 residues. The CDR3 DNA follows: TGTGCCAGCAGAACCGGACAAGACTCTGGAAACACCATATATTTT. Protein product: CASRTGQDSGNTIYF.

This chain joins TRBV6-1 and TRBJ2-3, with 7 bases lining up with TRBD2. This CDR3 is built from 16 residues. Trimming removed 4 bases from V and 3 bases from J; junction bases left unmatched: 10. In germline, CDR1 is MNHNS, CDR2 SASEGT. CDR3 nucleotide sequence: TGTGCCAGCAGTGCGGGAGGCCCTGTTATTACAGATACGCAGTATTTT. The encoded protein is CASSAGGPVITDTQYF.

In its sample, this clonotype was seen a few times. The rearrangement links TRBV20-1 to TRBJ2-3, with 9 bases matching TRBD2. Trimming took 5 bases from V and 2 from J; bases not matched to a gene: 8. From germline, CDR1 is DFQATT and CDR2 SNEGSKA (reference sequence). This CDR3 comprises 15 residues. CDR3 amino acids: CSASLIAGATDTQYF. CDR3 sequence (DNA): TGCAGTGCTTCTCTCATAGCGGGAGCCACAGATACGCAGTATTTT.

J is TRBJ2-1 and V is TRBV6-1; 7 nucleotides line up with TRBD1. Germline values: CDR1 MNHNS, CDR2 SASEGT. This CDR3 has 15 residues. J was trimmed by 2 bases and V by 5 bases; bases with no gene match: 6. The CDR3 loop is CASSPNDRAYNEQFF. The CDR3 nucleotides are TGTGCCAGCAGTCCGAATGACAGGGCCTACAATGAGCAGTTCTTC.

This clonotype was observed a few times. The V call is TRBV4-1, the J call TRBJ2-2; D is unresolved. Germline CDR1 and CDR2: MGHRA and YSYEKL. The CDR3 is made up of 17 amino acids. The V and J ends lost 3 bases and 0 bases respectively, with 14 bases between them. CDR3 DNA: TGCGCCAGCAGCCAGGCATACCTGGGCCCGAACACCGGGGAGCTGTTTTTT. It encodes CASSQAYLGPNTGELFF.

In this sample, this clonotype turned up many times. The V gene is TRBV20-1, the J gene TRBJ2-1; 9 nucleotides match TRBD2. This CDR3 is 12 amino acids long. The J segment lost 9 bases and the V segment lost 7 bases, leaving 7 bases of the junction unmatched. From germline, CDR1 is DFQATT and CDR2 SNEGSKA (reference sequence). The CDR3 sequence: CSVGREGREQFF. The CDR3 DNA reads as TGCAGTGTCGGGCGGGAGGGCCGTGAGCAGTTCTTC.

This chain uses TRBV6-2 or TRBV6-3 with TRBJ2-7, with 9 nucleotides matching TRBD1. Germline loops: CDR1 MNHEY, CDR2 SVGEGT. The length of the CDR3 is 14 residues. Trimming took 7 bases from V and 5 from J; bases not matched to a gene: 9. For the CDR3, the DNA is TGTGCCAGCAACAAGATTGGGACAGGGAACGAGCAGTACTTC. Its protein product is CASNKIGTGNEQYF.

At least ten counts were recorded for this clonotype. The chain recombines TRBV10-3 with TRBJ2-3; 7 bases line up with TRBD2. CDR3 length equals 17 residues. The germline V gene has CDR1 ENHRY and CDR2 SYGVKD. With 2 bases clipped from V and 0 bases from J, the junction kept 8 bases outside the gene matches. The CDR3 DNA reads as TGTGCCATCAGTGAGCTGGAGGCTAGCGGTAGCACAGATACGCAGTATTTT. It codes for CAISELEASGSTDTQYF.

This sequence joins TRBV9 and TRBJ2-1; TRBD2 matches 13 bases. Germline lookup yields CDR1 SGDLS and CDR2 YYNGEE. The CDR3 runs 20 residues. V was clipped by 4 bases and J by 1 base; unmatched bases: 14. CDR3 sequence (DNA): TGTGCCAGCAGCCACGTCGGCACTAGCGGGAGGGTCCATTCCTACAATGAGCAGTTCTTC. It yields the protein CASSHVGTSGRVHSYNEQFF.

The chain carries TRBV6-1 and TRBJ1-6; possible D gene TRBD1, 6 bases. The germline V gene encodes CDR1 MNHNS and CDR2 SASEGT. Trimming stripped 6 bases from V and 5 bases from J, with 14 bases between. This CDR3 is 15 amino acids long. The CDR3 spells CASRTGQNHNSPLHF. CDR3 nucleotides: TGTGCCAGCAGAACCGGACAGAACCATAATTCACCCCTCCACTTT.

This clonotype was observed many times. The rearrangement joins TRBV3-1 to TRBJ2-7; the D gene is possibly TRBD2 (6 bases). The germline V and J ends were trimmed by 3 bases and 0 bases, with 18 bases remaining between them. The germline V gene has CDR1 LGHDT and CDR2 YNNKEL (reference sequence). The CDR3 sequence is 17 residues long. The CDR3 protein is CASSHAISGPSSYEQYF. Here the CDR3 DNA reads TGTGCCAGCAGCCATGCCATAAGCGGGCCAAGCTCCTACGAGCAGTACTTC.

This clonotype appeared many times. The rearrangement uses TRBV20-1 and TRBJ2-3; D gene uncertain. This CDR3 contains 15 residues. CDR1 is DFQATT and CDR2 is SNEGSKA in the germline V gene (reference sequence). V was pared by 0 bases and J by 6 bases, with 16 bases between. This CDR3 is CSARDPASPSDTQYF. The CDR3, as DNA: TGCAGTGCTAGAGATCCGGCTAGTCCGTCGGATACGCAGTATTTT.

This clonotype was seen a handful of times. The rearrangement uses TRBV4-1 and TRBJ2-5; TRBD2 agrees at 8 bases. The CDR3 runs to 15 residues. Germline CDR1 is MGHRA and CDR2 is YSYEKL. The trim removed 1 base at V and 5 bases at J, leaving 6 bases unmatched. The CDR3 nucleotides read TGCGCCAGCAGCCAAGTCGAGCGGGAGAGGGAGACCCAGTACTTC. This encodes CASSQVERERETQYF.

This clonotype has a count of ten or more. The CDR3 here is CASSPRLYGYTF. CDR3 DNA sequence: TGTGCCAGCAGCCCCCGCCTATATGGCTACACCTTC. The chain carries TRBV12-3 or TRBV12-4 and TRBJ1-2; D not resolved. The V gene lost 6 bases and the J gene lost 5 bases, with 10 bases spanning the gap. The CDR3 runs to 12 residues.

This clonotype was counted a few times. The chain is built from TRBV18 and TRBJ2-3, with D perhaps matching TRBD2 (6 bases). This CDR3 comprises 17 residues. Germline CDR1 and CDR2: KGHSH and LQKENI. Deletions cut 2 bases from V and 1 base from J, with 16 bases between. In DNA form, the CDR3 reads TGTGCCAGCTCACCAAGTCTCGGCGGGGCCCGCACAGATACGCAGTATTTT. Translating it yields CASSPSLGGARTDTQYF.

V and J are TRBV5-1 and TRBJ1-2; a possible D gene is TRBD1 (5 bases). Trimming cost V 1 base and J 3 bases, with 10 bases left between them. Germline loops: CDR1 SGHRS, CDR2 YFSETQ. This CDR3 is 14 amino acids long. This CDR3 is CASSLTGRDYGYTF. Written as DNA, the CDR3 is TGCGCCAGCAGCTTGACAGGACGGGACTATGGCTACACCTTC.

The J gene is TRBJ1-1, the V gene TRBV2, with D uncertain. Germline CDR1 SNHLY, CDR2 FYNNEI. V was shortened by 3 bases and J by 1 base, with 6 bases between the two germline ends. The CDR3 has 13 amino acids. The CDR3 sequence: CASSEIENTEAFF. The CDR3 nucleotides are TGTGCCAGCAGTGAGATCGAGAACACTGAAGCTTTCTTT.